The 31 T cell receptor beta chains below all came from one sample that was sequenced in a study of glioma-infiltrating T cells after dendritic cell vaccination. Time point indicated: after dendritic cell vaccination, including at tumor progression/relapse. Assay: immunoSEQ multiplex PCR; the TCRdb copy retains only in-frame clones and omits some. The sample lists 100,000 to 120,000 clones, 90% occurring once. Sequencing was performed on blood, taken after dendritic cell vaccination. The receptors originated from a human donor with glioblastoma.

V usage is TRBV5-1 and J usage is TRBJ2-1, with TRBD2 matching over 11 bases. The CDR3 totals 16 residues. V was pared by 4 bases and J by 4 bases, with 7 bases of the junction left unmatched. CDR1 and CDR2 from the germline V gene are SGHRS and YFSETQ. CDR3 DNA: TGCGCCAGCAGCGCACCCCCTAGCGGGGGGTACAATGAGCAGTTCTTC. This codes for CASSAPPSGGYNEQFF. The full variable domain, rest sourced from reference TRBV5-1 and TRBJ2-1, is KAGVTQTPRYLIKTRGQQVTLSCSPISGHRSVSWYQQTPGQGLQFLFEYFSETQRNKGNFPGRFSGRQFSNSRSEMNVSTLELGDSALYLCASSAPPSGGYNEQFFGPGTRLTVL.

The chain is built from TRBV2 and TRBJ2-3, with TRBD1 identical over 7 bases. V gave up 6 bases and J gave up 11 bases; unmatched junction bases: 8. Germline V lookup: CDR1 SNHLY, CDR2 FYNNEI. The CDR3 runs to 12 residues. The CDR3 DNA sequence: TGTGCCAGCAGGCCACAGGGGTTTATGCAGTATTTT. This encodes CASRPQGFMQYF.

J is TRBJ2-1 and V is TRBV11-2, with D hard to call. The length of the CDR3 is 12 residues. The V end lost 5 bases, the J end lost 9 bases, and 11 bases lay between the germline ends. CDR1 SGHAT and CDR2 FQNNGV come from the germline V gene. The CDR3 is CASSPTGREQFF. CDR3 sequence (DNA): TGTGCCAGCAGCCCCACGGGTCGTGAGCAGTTCTTC.

This clone turned up a few times. The chain joins TRBV11-2 to TRBJ1-2; 7 positions agree with TRBD1. J lost 7 bases, V lost 5 bases, and 10 bases had no gene match. The CDR3 covers 14 residues. Looked up from germline, CDR1 is SGHAT and CDR2 is FQNNGV. The CDR3 spells CASSTDRRAGGYTF. In DNA form, the CDR3 reads TGTGCCAGCAGCACGGACAGGCGAGCGGGTGGCTACACCTTC.

This chain connects TRBV6-5 to TRBJ1-1; D is undetermined. This CDR3 comprises 15 residues. Between the trimmed V and J ends, which lost 1 base and 0 bases, there was a span of 9 bases. Germline V CDR1 and CDR2: MNHEY, SVGAGI. This CDR3 reads CASSYYREMNTEAFF. The CDR3 DNA reads as TGTGCCAGCAGTTACTACAGAGAGATGAACACTGAAGCTTTCTTT.

The V gene is TRBV30, the J gene TRBJ2-6, with 8 bases that match TRBD1. The junction had 6 bases not matched to a gene; V was cut back by 2 bases and J by 0 bases. Per germline, CDR1 GTSNPN and CDR2 SVGIG (reference sequence). This CDR3 comprises 17 residues. CDR3 nucleotide sequence: TGTGCCTGGAGTCCTAGACAGGGGCGCTCTGGGGCCAACGTCCTGACTTTC. This codes for CAWSPRQGRSGANVLTF.

This chain joins TRBV5-1 and TRBJ1-1; tentative D call: TRBD1 (6 bases). The CDR3 has 17 amino acids. Germline loops: CDR1 SGHRS, CDR2 YFSETQ. Trimming took 4 bases from V and 0 from J, leaving 19 bases between them. The CDR3 DNA reads as TGCGCCAGCAGCCCGGTTAGGGGGGGGACCATGAACACTGAAGCTTTCTTT. Residues: CASSPVRGGTMNTEAFF.

The chain joins TRBV7-2 to TRBJ2-5, with D possibly matching TRBD2 (6 bases). V was cut by 8 bases and J by 4 bases, with 14 bases left in between. CDR1 is SGHTA and CDR2 is FQGNSA in the germline V gene. This CDR3 is 13 amino acids long. DNA of the CDR3: TGTGCCAGCGGGGACTCTGATCGAGAGACCCAGTACTTC. It codes for CASGDSDRETQYF.

The chain uses TRBV5-1 and TRBJ2-7; maybe TRBD2 (6 bases). With 0 bases removed from V and 5 bases from J, the gap between germline ends came to 15 bases. The CDR3 is 15 residues long. The germline gives CDR1 SGHRS, CDR2 YFSETQ. CDR3 loop: CASSLVNGRNDEQYF. The CDR3 DNA follows: TGCGCCAGCAGCTTGGTAAACGGGAGAAACGACGAGCAGTACTTC. Full variable domain (missing parts from reference TRBV5-1 and TRBJ2-7): KAGVTQTPRYLIKTRGQQVTLSCSPISGHRSVSWYQQTPGQGLQFLFEYFSETQRNKGNFPGRFSGRQFSNSRSEMNVSTLELGDSALYLCASSLVNGRNDEQYFGPGTRLTVT.

The V and J genes are TRBV14 and TRBJ1-4; TRBD1 matches 7 bases. The V and J ends lost 4 bases and 5 bases, in that order; junction bases with no gene match: 10. Germline V gives CDR1 SGHDN, CDR2 FVKESK. The CDR3 consists of 16 residues. Written as DNA, the CDR3 is TGTGCCAGCAGCCCAACAGGGGTTATGGCAAATGAAAAACTGTTTTTT. Translating it yields CASSPTGVMANEKLFF.

The genes are TRBV2 and TRBJ2-5, with 8 bases that match TRBD1. With the DNA end fitting TRBJ2-7 better, the J assignment may be wrong. This CDR3 has 15 residues. Germline V gives CDR1 SNHLY, CDR2 FYNNEI. The CDR3 DNA is TGTGCCAGCGGGGGAAGGCAGGGGGCAAGATACGAGCAGTACTTC. Translating it yields CASGGRQGARYEQYF.

V and J are TRBV14 and TRBJ2-3; D remains ambiguous. The CDR3 spans 14 residues. The ends were cut back, 4 bases at V and 4 bases at J, with 12 bases in the middle. Germline V gene sequence: CDR1 SGHDN, CDR2 FVKESK. The DNA for the CDR3 is TGTGCCAGCAGCCTCTTTGGGCCGCCAGATACGCAGTATTTT. This gives the protein CASSLFGPPDTQYF.

The rearrangement links TRBV5-1 to TRBJ1-2; D is perhaps TRBD1 (6 bases). In germline, CDR1 is SGHRS, CDR2 YFSETQ. This CDR3 region has 14 residues. Deletions cut 0 bases from V and 8 bases from J, with 14 bases between. Here the CDR3 reads CASSLAGAESGYTF. CDR3 coding DNA: TGCGCCAGCAGCTTGGCAGGGGCCGAATCAGGCTACACCTTC. The whole variable domain, remainder taken from reference TRBV5-1 and TRBJ1-2, is KAGVTQTPRYLIKTRGQQVTLSCSPISGHRSVSWYQQTPGQGLQFLFEYFSETQRNKGNFPGRFSGRQFSNSRSEMNVSTLELGDSALYLCASSLAGAESGYTFGSGTRLTVV.

The genes are TRBV7-2 and TRBJ2-5; tentatively, D is TRBD2 (6 bases). With 5 bases removed from V and 6 bases from J, the gap between germline ends came to 13 bases. The CDR3 runs 13 residues. Per germline, CDR1 SGHTA and CDR2 FQGNSA. The CDR3, as DNA: TGTGCCAGCAGCCCGACTAGGATAAAGACCCAGTACTTC. Residues: CASSPTRIKTQYF. Together with reference TRBV7-2 and TRBJ2-5, the CDR3 gives the full variable domain: GAGVSQSPSNKVTEKGKDVELRCDPISGHTALYWYRQSLGQGLEFLIYFQGNSAPDKSGLPSDRFSAERTGGSVSTLTIQRTQQEDSAVYLCASSPTRIKTQYFGPGTRLLVL.

This clone has just one count. V is TRBV5-1 and J is TRBJ2-7; 11 bases are a match to TRBD1. V lost 7 bases and J lost 4; bases outside the gene matches: 4. Germline-derived CDR1 and CDR2 are SGHRS and YFSETQ. This CDR3 comprises 13 residues. The CDR3 is CASGTGGAYEQYF. CDR3 nucleotide sequence: TGCGCCAGCGGGACAGGGGGAGCTTACGAGCAGTACTTC.

J is TRBJ1-1 and V is TRBV7-2; tentative D call: TRBD1 (6 bases). The CDR3 runs 15 residues. The V end lost 2 bases, the J end lost 2 bases, and 12 bases lay between the germline ends. CDR1 is SGHTA, CDR2 FQGNSA, per germline. CDR3 DNA sequence: TGTGCCAGCAGCTTAAGGTACAGGGTTAACACTGAAGCTTTCTTT. Amino acid sequence: CASSLRYRVNTEAFF.

V and J are TRBV2 and TRBJ2-3, with TRBD1 identical over 7 bases. Germline assignment: CDR1 SNHLY and CDR2 FYNNEI. The CDR3 length is 16 residues. V trimming: 2 bases; J trimming: 2 bases; junction bases outside the gene matches: 7. This chain's CDR3 is CASSERGRMSTDTQYF. CDR3 coding DNA: TGTGCCAGCAGTGAAAGGGGGCGTATGTCCACAGATACGCAGTATTTT. Complete variable domain (other parts from reference TRBV2 and TRBJ2-3): EPEVTQTPSHQVTQMGQEVILRCVPISNHLYFYWYRQILGQKVEFLVSFYNNEISEKSEIFDDQFSVERPDGSNFTLKIRSTKLEDSAMYFCASSERGRMSTDTQYFGPGTRLTVL.

The chain employs TRBV11-3 and TRBJ2-7; unclear D gene. V lost 5 bases and J 3 bases, leaving 11 bases between the germline ends. The CDR3 has 13 residues. Germline CDR1 and CDR2: SGHNT and YENEEA. This CDR3 reads CASSAFSGYEQYF. DNA for the CDR3: TGTGCCAGCAGCGCCTTTTCGGGCTACGAGCAGTACTTC.

The chain recombines TRBV27 with TRBJ2-7, with D possibly matching TRBD2 (6 bases). The CDR3 totals 13 residues. V shed 5 bases and J shed 6 bases, with 14 bases lying between them. The germline CDR1 and CDR2 sequences are MNHEY and SMNVEV (reference sequence). The DNA of the CDR3 is TGTGCCAGCAGTCCCAGGACTATTTCCGAGCAGTACTTC. Amino acids: CASSPRTISEQYF.

The chain has TRBV10-1 and TRBJ2-7; TRBD2 agrees at 9 bases. The CDR3 is made up of 12 amino acids. CDR1 and CDR2 (germline): WNHNN, SYGVQD (reference sequence). V lost 11 bases, J lost 3 bases, and 5 bases stayed unmatched. The CDR3 loop is CASASGNYEQYF. As DNA, the CDR3 is TGCGCCTCGGCTAGCGGGAACTACGAGCAGTACTTC.

The V gene is TRBV10-1, the J gene TRBJ1-2; the D gene is possibly TRBD1 (5 bases). CDR1 WNHNN and CDR2 SYGVQD come from the germline V gene (reference sequence). The CDR3 spans 13 residues. V dropped 2 bases and J dropped 6 bases, with 10 bases sitting between them. The CDR3 nucleotides read TGCGCCAGCAGTGAGGACAGACAGCATGGCTACACCTTC. This gives the protein CASSEDRQHGYTF.

The chain joins TRBV30 to TRBJ1-2, with D perhaps matching TRBD1 (5 bases). This CDR3 comprises 15 residues. CDR1 and CDR2 from the germline V gene are GTSNPN and SVGIG (reference sequence). Trimming removed 0 bases at V and 7 bases at J, with 18 bases between. In DNA, the CDR3 is TGTGCCTGGAGTGTACGCGGGACGGCAACCAGTGGCTACACCTTC. Amino acid sequence: CAWSVRGTATSGYTF.

The J gene is TRBJ2-7, the V gene TRBV18, with 8 nucleotides matching TRBD2. Per germline, CDR1 KGHSH and CDR2 LQKENI. The CDR3 sequence is 14 residues long. Germline trimming cut 2 bases from V and 0 bases from J; bases unmatched to any gene: 0. In DNA form, the CDR3 reads TGTGCCAGCTCACCAACTAGCGGCTCCTACGAGCAGTACTTC. It translates to CASSPTSGSYEQYF. The full variable domain, with the rest looked up from reference TRBV18 and TRBJ2-7, is NAGVMQNPRHLVRRRGQEARLRCSPMKGHSHVYWYRQLPEEGLKFMVYLQKENIIDESGMPKERFSAEFPKEGPSILRIQQVVRGDSAAYFCASSPTSGSYEQYFGPGTRLTVT.

V is TRBV6-1 and J is TRBJ1-1, with TRBD1 as a possible D gene (5 bases). The CDR3 length is 12 residues. V was cut by 3 bases and J by 8 bases, with 10 bases left in between. Looked up from germline, CDR1 is MNHNS and CDR2 is SASEGT. DNA of the CDR3: TGTGCCAGCAGTGAGGGGGGGGAAGAAGCTTTCTTT. As protein: CASSEGGEEAFF.

The genes are TRBV5-1 and TRBJ2-7; 7 bases are a match to TRBD2. With V trimmed by 5 bases and J by 0 bases, 8 bases remained unmatched. Germline values: CDR1 SGHRS, CDR2 YFSETQ. The length of the CDR3 is 15 residues. The CDR3: CASRPPGGSSYEQYF. The CDR3 coding sequence is TGCGCCAGCAGACCGCCCGGGGGGAGCTCCTACGAGCAGTACTTC.

The V gene is TRBV7-8, the J gene TRBJ2-5; 10 bases align to TRBD1. V dropped 5 bases and J dropped 5; count of bases not matched to a gene: 8. The germline V gene has CDR1 SGHVS and CDR2 FQNEAQ. The CDR3 contains 15 residues. The CDR3 sequence is CASSKDRGLGETQYF. In DNA, the CDR3 is TGTGCCAGCAGCAAGGACAGGGGGTTAGGGGAGACCCAGTACTTC. Drawing the rest from reference TRBV7-8 and TRBJ2-5, the complete variable domain is GAGVSQSPRYKVAKRGQDVALRCDPISGHVSLFWYQQALGQGPEFLTYFQNEAQLDKSGLPSDRFFAERPEGSVSTLKIQRTQQEDSAVYLCASSKDRGLGETQYFGPGTRLLVL.

The V gene is TRBV30, the J gene TRBJ2-7; D uncertain. The germline CDR1 and CDR2 sequences are GTSNPN and SVGIG (reference sequence). The CDR3 extends over 14 amino acids. Trimming left V 2 bases short and J 6 bases short, with 17 bases between. The CDR3 region has the DNA TGTGCCTGGAGTCCTAAAGCCGCCGGTGGCGAGCAGTACTTC. Protein product: CAWSPKAAGGEQYF.

This clone was detected once. This chain joins TRBV2 and TRBJ1-2, with a tentative D call TRBD1 (5 bases). In germline, CDR1 is SNHLY, CDR2 FYNNEI. The CDR3 covers 13 residues. With 6 bases removed from V and 6 bases from J, the gap between germline ends came to 14 bases. CDR3 loop: CASRLQEGDGYTF. In DNA, the CDR3 is TGTGCCAGCAGGTTGCAGGAAGGGGATGGCTACACCTTC.

The chain is built from TRBV30 and TRBJ2-5; maybe TRBD1 (6 bases). Germline assignment: CDR1 GTSNPN and CDR2 SVGIG (reference sequence). The ends were cut back, 4 bases at V and 3 bases at J, with 12 bases in the middle. This CDR3 is 13 amino acids long. This chain's CDR3 is CAWTGTLKETQYF. The CDR3, as DNA: TGTGCCTGGACCGGGACATTGAAAGAGACCCAGTACTTC.

The chain has TRBV6-6 and TRBJ1-4; 7 bases align to TRBD1. The CDR3 length is 13 residues. V was clipped by 6 bases and J by 8 bases; unmatched bases: 6. Germline lookup yields CDR1 MNHNY and CDR2 SVGAGI (reference sequence). Here the CDR3 reads CASSANRGEKLFF. CDR3 nucleotide sequence: TGTGCCAGCAGCGCGAACAGGGGCGAAAAACTGTTTTTT.

The rearrangement uses TRBV15 and TRBJ1-2, with 7 bases matching TRBD1. Germline V gives CDR1 LNHNV, CDR2 YYDKDF (reference sequence). There are 14 residues in the CDR3. V trimming: 5 bases; J trimming: 4 bases; junction bases outside the gene matches: 7. CDR3 nucleotide sequence: TGTGCCACCAGCCGCGGGACAGATATCTATGGCTACACCTTC. Translating gives CATSRGTDIYGYTF.